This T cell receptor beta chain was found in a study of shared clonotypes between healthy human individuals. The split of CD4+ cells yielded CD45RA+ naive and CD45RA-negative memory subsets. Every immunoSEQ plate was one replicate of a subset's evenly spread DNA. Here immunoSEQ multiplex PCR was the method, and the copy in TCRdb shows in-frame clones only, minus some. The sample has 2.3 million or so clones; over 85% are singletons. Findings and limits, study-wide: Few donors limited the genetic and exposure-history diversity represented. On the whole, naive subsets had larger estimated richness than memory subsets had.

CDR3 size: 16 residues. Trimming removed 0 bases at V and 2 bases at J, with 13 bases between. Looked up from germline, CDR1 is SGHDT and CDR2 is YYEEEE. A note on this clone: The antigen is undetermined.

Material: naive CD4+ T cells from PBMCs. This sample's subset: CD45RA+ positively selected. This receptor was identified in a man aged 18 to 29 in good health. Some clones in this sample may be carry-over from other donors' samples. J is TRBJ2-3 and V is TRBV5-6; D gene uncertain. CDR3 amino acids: CASSLVSRASTDTQYF. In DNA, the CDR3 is TGTGCCAGCAGCTTGGTTTCCCGGGCCTCCACAGATACGCAGTATTTT.